Reported below is one T cell receptor (beta chain). The sample originates from a study of blood T cell repertoires in COVID-19. About the research overall: COVID-19 samples collected from the United States, Italy and Spain covered acute and convalescent phases.

Sequencing used immunoSEQ multiplex PCR; TCRdb keeps in-frame clones, though not all of them. The profile shows more than 75,000 clones, around 88% of them singletons. Trimming stripped 10 bases from V and 1 base from J, with 17 bases between. The CDR3 extends over 15 amino acids. Germline CDR1 and CDR2: LNHDA and SQIVND (reference sequence). Source material: peripheral blood. The chain uses TRBV19 and TRBJ2-4; maybe TRBD2 (7 bases). This TCR came from a woman of 80 years or more with acute or convalescent COVID-19. CDR3 in amino acids: CATREGGDAKNIQYF. Here the CDR3 DNA reads TGTGCCACCAGGGAGGGGGGTGACGCCAAAAACATTCAGTACTTC.